This TCR beta chain is drawn from a study of blood T cell repertoires in COVID-19. About the study: Some COVID-19 samples were acute and others convalescent; all came from the United States, Italy and Spain. The cDNA or gDNA used as material had been derived from T cells, B-cell-depleted T cells, or PBMCs.

The trim removed 4 bases at V and 7 bases at J, leaving 7 bases unmatched. The V gene's germline CDR1 is SGHTA and CDR2 FQGNSA. The CDR3 spans 15 residues. In the original workflow: Estimation of nucleated cell counts relied on the amplification of reference gene primers. Produced via immunoSEQ multiplex PCR; TCRdb's table is partial and in-frame only. The DNA was the basis for D and trimming; V, J and clone size are from that table. The top ten hold roughly 3% of the sample, which has about 190,000 clones, 84% seen once. Specimen: PBMCs or T cells enriched from blood (not recorded which). The chain combines TRBV7-2 with TRBJ2-2; 9 bases fit TRBD1. This sequence was found in a woman in her twenties or thirties who had recovered from COVID-19. The CDR3 DNA is TGTGCCAGCAGCTCCTGGGACAGGGTCGGCGGGGAGCTGTTTTTT. Protein sequence: CASSSWDRVGGELFF.